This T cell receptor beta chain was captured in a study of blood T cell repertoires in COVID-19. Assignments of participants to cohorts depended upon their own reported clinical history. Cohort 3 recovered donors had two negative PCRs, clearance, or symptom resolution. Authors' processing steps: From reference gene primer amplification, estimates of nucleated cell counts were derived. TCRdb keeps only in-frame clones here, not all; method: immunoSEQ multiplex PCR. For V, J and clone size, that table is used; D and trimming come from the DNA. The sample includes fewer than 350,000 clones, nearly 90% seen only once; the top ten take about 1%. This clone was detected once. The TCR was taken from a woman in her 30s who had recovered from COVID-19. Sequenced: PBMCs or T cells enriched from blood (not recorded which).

The CDR3 region has the DNA TGCGCCAGCAGCTTGGAGACAGGGTGGGGTCGGACTGAAGCTTTCTTT. Translation gives CASSLETGWGRTEAFF. This sequence joins TRBV5-1 and TRBJ1-1; 7 bases align to TRBD1. The CDR3 consists of 16 residues. With 0 bases clipped from V and 5 bases from J, the junction kept 10 bases outside the gene matches. Germline-derived CDR1 and CDR2 are SGHRS and YFSETQ.